The 8 T cell receptor beta chains listed next were all sequenced from one sample in a study of cytomegalovirus exposure and HLA in healthy donors. Some clones are missing from TCRdb's copy, which holds only in-frame ones; the method was immunoSEQ multiplex PCR. The data contain 180,000 or so clones, just under 90% of them singletons. The sample was PBMCs. Receptors originate from a woman aged 30 to 39 in good health and CMV-seronegative.

This clone was counted between two and nine times. The rearrangement joins TRBV4-2 to TRBJ2-7; 8 nucleotides align to TRBD1. Trimming removed 4 bases from V and 0 bases from J; junction bases left unmatched: 8. CDR3 size: 16 residues. Germline V CDR1 and CDR2: LGHNA, YNFKEQ. CDR3 residues: CASSPKGQADSYEQYF. The CDR3 DNA reads TGTGCCAGCAGCCCAAAGGGACAGGCCGACTCCTACGAGCAGTACTTC.

The chain carries TRBV9 and TRBJ1-1; D is unclear. The V and J ends lost 0 bases and 0 bases respectively, with 12 bases between them. The CDR3 is 16 residues long. Per germline, CDR1 SGDLS and CDR2 YYNGEE. This CDR3 reads CASSVDPVGVNTEAFF. CDR3 nucleotides: TGTGCCAGCAGCGTAGATCCCGTCGGGGTGAACACTGAAGCTTTCTTT.

The chain has TRBV5-6 and TRBJ2-3; tentative D call: TRBD1 (7 bases). Deletions cut 2 bases from V and 6 bases from J, with 13 bases between. The CDR3 covers 14 residues. Per the germline V gene, CDR1 is SGHDT and CDR2 is YYEEEE. CDR3 in amino acids: CASSFQGGRDTQYF. As DNA, the CDR3 is TGTGCCAGCAGCTTTCAGGGGGGAAGGGATACGCAGTATTTT.

The chain employs TRBV7-9 and TRBJ1-3; D remains unclear. The V end lost 0 bases, the J end lost 0 bases, and 6 bases lay between the germline ends. Germline assignment: CDR1 SEHNR and CDR2 FQNEAQ (reference sequence). The CDR3 is 15 amino acids. In nucleotides, the CDR3 is TGTGCCAGCAGCTTAGCACAGATCTCTGGAAACACCATATATTTT. Translated: CASSLAQISGNTIYF.

The chain joins TRBV6-5 to TRBJ2-1; D perhaps matches TRBD1 (6 bases). With 1 base removed from V and 6 bases from J, the gap between germline ends came to 10 bases. The CDR3 totals 14 residues. CDR1 is MNHEY and CDR2 is SVGAGI in the germline V gene. CDR3 bases: TGTGCCAGCAGTTACTTACAGGGCGGCAATGAGCAGTTCTTC. Translated: CASSYLQGGNEQFF.

The chain couples TRBV28 to TRBJ1-1; D unclear. The CDR3 totals 14 residues. Germline loops: CDR1 MDHEN, CDR2 SYDVKM. V was trimmed by 4 bases and J by 2 bases, leaving 11 bases between them. This CDR3 reads CASSYLSTNTEAFF. For the CDR3, the DNA is TGTGCCAGCAGTTACCTTTCTACTAACACTGAAGCTTTCTTT.

The chain combines TRBV5-1 with TRBJ2-1; 7 bases align to TRBD2. With 0 bases clipped from V and 5 bases from J, the junction kept 5 bases outside the gene matches. Per the germline V gene, CDR1 is SGHRS and CDR2 is YFSETQ. The length of the CDR3 is 15 residues. The CDR3 bases are TGCGCCAGCAGCTTGGGCGGGGGAAGCAACAATGAGCAGTTCTTC. Residues: CASSLGGGSNNEQFF.

The V gene is TRBV5-4, the J gene TRBJ2-3; 8 nucleotides agree with TRBD1. Germline trimming cut 7 bases from V and 0 bases from J; bases unmatched to any gene: 16. The CDR3 totals 18 residues. Per germline, CDR1 SGHNT and CDR2 YYREEE (reference sequence). CDR3 amino acids: CASHPPGQVLSSTDTQYF. DNA of the CDR3: TGTGCCAGCCACCCCCCGGGACAGGTACTTTCTAGCACAGATACGCAGTATTTT.